The subject of this entry is one T cell receptor (beta chain). Original data processing: Reference gene primer amplification yielded estimated nucleated cell counts. Clones were read by immunoSEQ multiplex PCR, and TCRdb kept only the in-frame ones, dropping some. V and J calls and clone size come straight from that table; D and trimming were deduced from the DNA. The sample holds around 370,000 clones; about nine tenths are singletons and the top ten take about 6.7%. The data belong to a study of blood T cell repertoires in COVID-19. Study-wide context: Acute-phase and convalescent COVID-19 samples originated in the United States, Italy and Spain.

Those enrolled in Seattle joined during active infection and were followed longitudinally afterward. Trimming took 4 bases from V and 5 from J; bases not matched to a gene: 8. CDR3 size: 14 residues. Per germline, CDR1 SGDLS and CDR2 YYNGEE. The sequenced sample was peripheral blood. This clonotype was sampled from a woman between 65 and 79 years old with COVID-19, enrolled during active disease. The rearrangement links TRBV9 to TRBJ2-5, with 7 bases fitting TRBD1. CDR3 nucleotide sequence: TGTGCCAGCAGCCCGGGACAGCCGGGGGAGACCCAGTACTTC. Translated, it gives CASSPGQPGETQYF.